The clone carrying this T cell receptor (beta chain) was counted a few times. Its antigen remains unknown. The sample belongs to a study of T cell repertoires in cytomegalovirus infection. Study overall: The public TCR beta signatures pointed to both CMV infection and matching HLA type. Whole-study findings and limits: Dominant in the ex vivo response were TCR beta clonotypes restricted by HLA-C and specific for CMV. CMV carriers having the relevant HLA were flagged by cumulative public TCR beta family frequency.

TCRdb processed the reads anew with MiXCR; each CDR3 protein has one entry. Among roughly 280,000 distinct CDR3 sequences listed, roughly 13% were seen once. The CDR3 is 15 amino acids. Germline-derived CDR1 and CDR2 are MNHEY and SMNVEV (reference sequence). Between the trimmed V and J ends, which lost 5 bases and 4 bases, there was a span of 16 bases. The sample consisted of PBMCs. This chain uses TRBV27 with TRBJ2-3; a possible D gene is TRBD2 (6 bases). The clonotype was recovered from a human donor in good health (CMV status not recorded). Some clones in this sample may be carry-over from other donors' samples. For the CDR3, the DNA is TGTGCCAGCAGTCACATGGGACTTCTGTCAGATACGCAGTATTTT. It yields the protein CASSHMGLLSDTQYF.